One and the same sample provided the 6 T cell receptor beta chains below, sequenced in a study of CXCR3-negative and CXCR3-positive naive CD8 T cells. In preparing the TRB cDNA libraries, 5' RACE with UMI labels was used. TCRdb re-called the 5' RACE reads and shows each CDR3 protein once, DNA omitted. The listing contains 150,000 or so distinct CDR3 sequences. Input material: naive CXCR3- CD8+ T cells from blood. The subset was: CD45RO-CCR7+CD27+CD95- naive CD8+ T cells lacking CXCR3 (TNR3-). The source of these receptors is a human donor in good health. Some clones in this sample may be carry-over from other donors' samples.

CDR3 loop: CASSQAGVSYEQYF. The gene calls are TRBV4-1 and TRBJ2-7. Per the germline V gene, CDR1 is MGHRA and CDR2 is YSYEKL. CDR3 length: 14 amino acids.

The J gene is TRBJ1-2, the V gene TRBV7-9; lacking DNA, the TRBD1 call made by TCRdb goes unchecked. CDR3 length equals 17 residues. The germline CDR1 and CDR2 sequences are SEHNR and FQNEAQ (reference sequence). The CDR3 spells CASSLPPEYGRGYGYTF.

The J gene is TRBJ2-1, the V gene TRBV7-3; TCRdb proposes TRBD2, but this gene call is untestable without DNA. This CDR3 spans 17 amino acids. Germline V gives CDR1 SGHTA, CDR2 FQGTGA. The CDR3 sequence: CASSLRGGGGTYNEQFF.

The chain carries TRBV9 and TRBJ2-5. The CDR3 contains 15 residues. Germline V gene sequence: CDR1 SGDLS, CDR2 YYNGEE. CDR3 region: CASSVELSVQETQYF.

The rearrangement uses TRBV6-2 or TRBV6-3 and TRBJ1-5; the TCRdb call, TRBD1, lacks DNA for checking. CDR3 size: 17 residues. The germline CDR1 and CDR2 sequences are MNHEY and SVGEGT. CDR3: CASSSTGYGLGNQPQHF.

This chain connects TRBV7-9 to TRBJ1-4. CDR3 size: 14 residues. The germline CDR1 and CDR2 sequences are SEHNR and FQNEAQ (reference sequence). CDR3 in amino acids: CASRRITTNEKLFF.